Only a few counts were recorded for the clone carrying this TCR beta chain. V lost 0 bases and J lost 4, with 9 bases in between. This CDR3 is built from 14 residues. Per germline, CDR1 KGHSH and CDR2 LQKENI. This sample was included in a study of CD8 T cells in ankylosing spondylitis. MiXCR was run by TCRdb on the 5' RACE reads, yielding one entry per CDR3 protein. Of around 130,000 distinct CDR3 sequences in the sample, around 9% were seen once. The chain joins TRBV18 to TRBJ2-5, with a possible D match to TRBD2 (5 bases). The TCR was taken from a male donor with ankylosing spondylitis or in good health (not recorded which). Sample: blood, either unsorted or a sorted T cell fraction (not recorded which). CDR3 region: CASSPPGVSETQYF. The CDR3 DNA sequence: TGTGCCAGCTCACCACCCGGGGTCTCAGAGACCCAGTACTTC.